The 9 T cell receptor beta chains below all came from one sample that was sequenced in a study of blood T cell repertoires in COVID-19. Clones were sequenced by immunoSEQ multiplex PCR, and TCRdb holds only the in-frame ones, with some missing. The sample includes about 30,000 clones, roughly nine tenths seen only once; the top ten take around 2.5%. Material: peripheral blood. The receptors stem from a man aged 50 to 60 with active COVID-19.

V gene TRBV6-5 combines with J gene TRBJ1-2; 8 bases align to TRBD1. CDR1 is MNHEY and CDR2 is SVGAGI in the germline V gene. This CDR3 is 14 amino acids long. Unmatched junction bases numbered 6, after V lost 6 bases and J lost 3 bases. The CDR3 coding sequence is TGTGCCAGCAGCGACACAGGGGGTTACTATGGCTACACCTTC. Translation gives CASSDTGGYYGYTF.

The V and J genes are TRBV3-1 (or the pseudogene TRBV3-2) and TRBJ1-5, with TRBD1 as a possible D gene (6 bases). Germline values: CDR1 LGHDT, CDR2 YNNKEL (reference sequence). V shed 5 bases and J shed 3 bases, with 11 bases lying between them. This CDR3 comprises 14 residues. CDR3 DNA: TGTGCCAGCAGCTCGGGACATTACAATCAGCCCCAGCATTTT. This encodes CASSSGHYNQPQHF.

V gene TRBV5-7 combines with J gene TRBJ1-6; 9 bases are shared with TRBD1. TRBV5-7 is annotated as an ORF whose role is uncertain. CDR3 length: 14 residues. Losses at the gene ends were 9 bases for V and 6 bases for J; bases not matched to a gene: 7. The CDR3 DNA is TGTGCCATCACCGGACAGGGGTGTAATTCACCCCTCCACTTT. This sequence encodes CAITGQGCNSPLHF.

This clone was counted once. The chain joins TRBV18 to TRBJ1-4; no clear D gene. The CDR3 spans 15 residues. V lost 3 bases and J 7 bases, leaving 15 bases between the germline ends. Germline-derived CDR1 and CDR2 are KGHSH and LQKENI. In nucleotides, the CDR3 is TGTGCCAGCTCACCGCGGACCGTAGAGGGTGAAAAACTGTTTTTT. As protein: CASSPRTVEGEKLFF.

The rearrangement uses TRBV14 and TRBJ1-2; D remains unclear. The V gene lost 2 bases and the J gene lost 3 bases, with 7 bases spanning the gap. Germline V gene sequence: CDR1 SGHDN, CDR2 FVKESK. This CDR3 comprises 13 residues. CDR3 DNA: TGTGCCAGCAGCCAACTGGAGGACTATGGCTACACCTTC. Amino acids: CASSQLEDYGYTF.

The gene calls are TRBV6-5 and TRBJ1-6; D uncertain. Germline CDR1 and CDR2: MNHEY and SVGAGI. The CDR3 loop spans 16 amino acids. Trimming stripped 0 bases from V and 7 bases from J, with 13 bases between. CDR3 amino acids: CASSYSTLNRNSPLHF. CDR3 DNA sequence: TGTGCCAGCAGTTACTCAACTTTAAACAGAAATTCACCCCTCCACTTT.

This CDR3 reads CASSPTDTSYGYTF. The CDR3 bases are TGTGCCAGCAGCCCGACAGACACCTCCTATGGCTACACCTTC. The chain recombines TRBV9 with TRBJ1-2, with D tentatively TRBD1 (5 bases). There are 14 residues in the CDR3. Germline V gives CDR1 SGDLS, CDR2 YYNGEE. V was shortened by 4 bases and J by 4 bases, with 14 bases between the two germline ends. The full variable domain, its missing parts supplied by reference TRBV9 and TRBJ1-2, is DSGVTQTPKHLITATGQRVTLRCSPRSGDLSVYWYQQSLDQGLQFLIQYYNGEERAKGNILERFSAQQFPDLHSELNLSSLELGDSALYFCASSPTDTSYGYTFGSGTRLTVV.

The chain joins TRBV7-9 to TRBJ2-1; 9 bases align to TRBD2. Germline assignment: CDR1 SEHNR and CDR2 FQNEAQ (reference sequence). The CDR3 runs to 15 residues. The J segment lost 6 bases and the V segment lost 5 bases, leaving 8 bases of the junction unmatched. The CDR3 DNA reads TGTGCCAGCAGCCCACCGGGACTAGCCGGCAATGAGCAGTTCTTC. This gives the protein CASSPPGLAGNEQFF.

This chain connects TRBV30 to TRBJ1-3, with 9 bases lining up with TRBD1. CDR3 length equals 17 residues. J gave up 2 bases and V 0 bases, and 8 bases lay outside the gene matches. CDR1 GTSNPN and CDR2 SVGIG come from the germline V gene (reference sequence). CDR3 sequence reads: CAWSVIGGTGPGNTIYF. For the CDR3, the DNA is TGTGCCTGGAGTGTGATCGGCGGGACAGGGCCTGGAAACACCATATATTTT. Drawing the rest from reference TRBV30 and TRBJ1-3, the complete variable domain is SQTIHQWPATLVQPVGSPLSLECTVEGTSNPNLYWYRQAAGRGLQLLFYSVGIGQISSEVPQNLSASRPQDRQFILSSKKLLLSDSGFYLCAWSVIGGTGPGNTIYFGEGSWLTVV.